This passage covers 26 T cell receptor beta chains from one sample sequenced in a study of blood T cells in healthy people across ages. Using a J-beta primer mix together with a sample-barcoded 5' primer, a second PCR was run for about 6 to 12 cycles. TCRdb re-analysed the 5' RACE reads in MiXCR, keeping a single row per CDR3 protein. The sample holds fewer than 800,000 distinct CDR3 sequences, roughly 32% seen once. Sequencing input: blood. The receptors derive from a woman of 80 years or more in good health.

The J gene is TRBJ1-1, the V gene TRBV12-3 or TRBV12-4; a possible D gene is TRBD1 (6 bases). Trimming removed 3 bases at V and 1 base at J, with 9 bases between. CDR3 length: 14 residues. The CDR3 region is CASSFGQRNTEAFF. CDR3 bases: TGTGCCAGCAGTTTCGGACAGCGGAACACTGAAGCTTTCTTT.

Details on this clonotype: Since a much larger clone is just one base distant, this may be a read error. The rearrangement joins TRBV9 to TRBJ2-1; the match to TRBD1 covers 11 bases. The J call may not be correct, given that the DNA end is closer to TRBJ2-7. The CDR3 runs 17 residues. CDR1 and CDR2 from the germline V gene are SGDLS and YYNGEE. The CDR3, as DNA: TGTGCCAGCAGCCCTCCGGGGACAGGGGGGCCTAACAATGAGCAGTACTTC. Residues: CASSPPGTGGPNNEQYF.

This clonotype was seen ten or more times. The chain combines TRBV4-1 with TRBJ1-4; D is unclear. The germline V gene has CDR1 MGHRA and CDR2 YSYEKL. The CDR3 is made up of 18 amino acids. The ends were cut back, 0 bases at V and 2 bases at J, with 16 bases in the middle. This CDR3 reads CASSQEEMGFRTNEKLFF. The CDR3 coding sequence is TGCGCCAGCAGCCAAGAGGAAATGGGTTTTAGGACTAATGAAAAACTGTTTTTT.

CDR3: CAISGHRGSSYNEQYF. CDR3 nucleotides: TGTGCCATCAGTGGGCATAGGGGTAGCTCCTACAATGAGCAGTACTTC. This sequence joins TRBV10-3 and TRBJ2-1; D might be TRBD1 (5 bases). The last part of the DNA fits TRBJ2-7 better; the J call may be wrong. This CDR3 has 16 residues. Germline assignment: CDR1 ENHRY and CDR2 SYGVKD.

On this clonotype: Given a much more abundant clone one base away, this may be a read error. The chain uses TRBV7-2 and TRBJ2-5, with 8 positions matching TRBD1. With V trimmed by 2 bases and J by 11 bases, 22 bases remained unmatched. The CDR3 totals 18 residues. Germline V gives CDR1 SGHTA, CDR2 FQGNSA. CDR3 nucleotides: TGTGCCAGCAGCTTAATCGGTGGGACAGGCAGAATATCGAATGAGCAGTACTTC. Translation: CASSLIGGTGRISNEQYF.

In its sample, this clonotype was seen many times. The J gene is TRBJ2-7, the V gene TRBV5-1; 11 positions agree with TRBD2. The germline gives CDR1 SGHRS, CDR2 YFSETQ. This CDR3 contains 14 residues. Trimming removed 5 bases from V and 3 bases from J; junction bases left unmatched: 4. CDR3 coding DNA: TGCGCCAGCAGGCCTACTAGCGGGGGCTACGAGCAGTACTTC. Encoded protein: CASRPTSGGYEQYF. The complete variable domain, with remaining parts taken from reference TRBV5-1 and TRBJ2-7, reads KAGVTQTPRYLIKTRGQQVTLSCSPISGHRSVSWYQQTPGQGLQFLFEYFSETQRNKGNFPGRFSGRQFSNSRSEMNVSTLELGDSALYLCASRPTSGGYEQYFGPGTRLTVT.

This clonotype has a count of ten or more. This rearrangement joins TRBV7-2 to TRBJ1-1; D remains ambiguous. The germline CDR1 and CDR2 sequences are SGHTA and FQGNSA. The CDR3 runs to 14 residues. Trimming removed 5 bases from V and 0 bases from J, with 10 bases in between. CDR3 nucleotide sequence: TGTGCCAGCAGCCCGGGCCCAATGAACACTGAAGCTTTCTTT. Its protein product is CASSPGPMNTEAFF.

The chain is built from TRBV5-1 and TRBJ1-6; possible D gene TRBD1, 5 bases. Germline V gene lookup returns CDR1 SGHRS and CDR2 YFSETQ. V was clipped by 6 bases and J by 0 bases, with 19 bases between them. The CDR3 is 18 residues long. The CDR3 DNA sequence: TGCGCCAGCACCCTTGACCGCAGACAGAGCTCCTATAATTCACCCCTCCACTTT. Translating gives CASTLDRRQSSYNSPLHF.

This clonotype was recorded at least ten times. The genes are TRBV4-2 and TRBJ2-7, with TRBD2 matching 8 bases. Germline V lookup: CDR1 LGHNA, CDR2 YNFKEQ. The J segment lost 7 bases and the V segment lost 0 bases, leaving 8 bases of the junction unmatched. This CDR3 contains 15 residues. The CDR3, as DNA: TGTGCCAGCAGCCAAGATCGCCGGGGGGGACGGGAGCAGTACTTC. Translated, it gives CASSQDRRGGREQYF.

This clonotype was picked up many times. This chain's CDR3 is CATGSSGGGADTQYF. The CDR3 coding sequence is TGTGCCACCGGATCTAGCGGGGGCGGGGCAGATACGCAGTATTTT. The chain carries TRBV12-3 or TRBV12-4 and TRBJ2-3; TRBD2 aligns across 10 bases. J lost 4 bases, V lost 10 bases, and 11 bases had no gene match. The CDR3 contains 15 residues.

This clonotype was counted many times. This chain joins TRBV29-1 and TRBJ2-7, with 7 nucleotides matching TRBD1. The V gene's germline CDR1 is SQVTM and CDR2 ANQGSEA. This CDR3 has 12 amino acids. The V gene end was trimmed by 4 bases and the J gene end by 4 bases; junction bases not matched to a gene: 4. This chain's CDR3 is CSVGAGGYEQYF. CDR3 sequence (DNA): TGCAGCGTTGGGGCAGGGGGTTACGAGCAGTACTTC.

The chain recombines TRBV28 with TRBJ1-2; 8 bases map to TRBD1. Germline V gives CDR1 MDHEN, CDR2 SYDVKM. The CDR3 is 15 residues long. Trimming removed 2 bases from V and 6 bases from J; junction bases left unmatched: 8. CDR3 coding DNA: TGTGCCAGCAGTTTAGCTGGACAGGGAGTGAATGGCTACACCTTC. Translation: CASSLAGQGVNGYTF.

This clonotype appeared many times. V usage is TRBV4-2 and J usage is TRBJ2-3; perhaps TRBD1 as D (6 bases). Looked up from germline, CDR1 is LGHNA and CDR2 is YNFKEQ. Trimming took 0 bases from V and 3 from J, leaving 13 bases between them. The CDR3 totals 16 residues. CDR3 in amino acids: CASSQDRTGKTDTQYF. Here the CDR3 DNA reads TGTGCCAGCAGCCAAGATCGTACAGGGAAAACAGATACGCAGTATTTT.

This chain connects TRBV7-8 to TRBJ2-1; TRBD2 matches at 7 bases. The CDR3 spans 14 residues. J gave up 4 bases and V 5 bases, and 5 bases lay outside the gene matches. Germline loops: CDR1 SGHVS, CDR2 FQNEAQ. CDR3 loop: CASSVPGLYNEQFF. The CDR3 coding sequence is TGTGCCAGCAGCGTTCCGGGACTATACAATGAGCAGTTCTTC.

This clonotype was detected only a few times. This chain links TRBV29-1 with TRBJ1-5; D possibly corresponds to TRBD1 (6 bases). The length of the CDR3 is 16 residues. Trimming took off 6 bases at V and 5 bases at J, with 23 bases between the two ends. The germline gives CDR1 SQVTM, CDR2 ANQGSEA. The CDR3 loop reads CSVPPLTGKIDQPQHF. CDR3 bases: TGCAGCGTCCCCCCTCTTACAGGGAAAATCGATCAGCCCCAGCATTTT.

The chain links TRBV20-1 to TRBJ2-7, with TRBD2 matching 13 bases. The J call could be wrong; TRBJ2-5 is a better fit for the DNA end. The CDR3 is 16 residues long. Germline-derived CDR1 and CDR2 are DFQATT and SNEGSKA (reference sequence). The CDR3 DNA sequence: TGCAGTACCCTACTAGCGGGAGGGCCACGGGTCGAGACCCAGTACTTC. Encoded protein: CSTLLAGGPRVETQYF.

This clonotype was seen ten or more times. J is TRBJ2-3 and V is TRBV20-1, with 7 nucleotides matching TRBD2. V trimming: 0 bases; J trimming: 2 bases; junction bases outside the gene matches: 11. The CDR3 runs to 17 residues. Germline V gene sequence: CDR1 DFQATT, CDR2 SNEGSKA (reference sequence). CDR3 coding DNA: TGCAGTGCTAGAGATATGGCGACTAGCCGTTACACAGATACGCAGTATTTT. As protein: CSARDMATSRYTDTQYF.

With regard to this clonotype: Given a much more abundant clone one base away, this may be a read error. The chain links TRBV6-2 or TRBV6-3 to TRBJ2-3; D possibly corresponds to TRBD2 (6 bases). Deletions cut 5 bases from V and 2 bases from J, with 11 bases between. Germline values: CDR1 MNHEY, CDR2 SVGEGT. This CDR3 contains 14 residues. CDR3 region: CASSRGLNTDTQYF. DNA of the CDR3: TGTGCCAGCAGTCGGGGACTGAACACAGATACGCAGTATTTT.

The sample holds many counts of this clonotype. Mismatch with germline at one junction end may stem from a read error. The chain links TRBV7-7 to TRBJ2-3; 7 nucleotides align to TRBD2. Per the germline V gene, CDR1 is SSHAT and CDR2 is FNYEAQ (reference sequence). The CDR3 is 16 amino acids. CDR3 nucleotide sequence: TGTGCTAGCAGCTTGGGGATAGCGGGTTCAACAGATACGCAGTATTTT. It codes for CASSLGIAGSTDTQYF. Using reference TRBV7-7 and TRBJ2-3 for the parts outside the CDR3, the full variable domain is GAGVSQSPRYKVTKRGQDVTLRCDPISSHATLYWYQQALGQGPEFLTYFNYEAQPDKSGLPSDRFSAERPEGSISTLTIQRTEQRDSAMYRCASSLGIAGSTDTQYFGPGTRLTVL.

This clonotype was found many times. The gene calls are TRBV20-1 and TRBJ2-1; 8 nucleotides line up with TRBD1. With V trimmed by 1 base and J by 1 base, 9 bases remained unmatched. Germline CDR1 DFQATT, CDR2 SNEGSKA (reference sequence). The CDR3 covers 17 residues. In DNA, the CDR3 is TGCAGTGCTAGAGGACCTAACAGGGGGTTATCCTACAATGAGCAGTTCTTC. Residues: CSARGPNRGLSYNEQFF.

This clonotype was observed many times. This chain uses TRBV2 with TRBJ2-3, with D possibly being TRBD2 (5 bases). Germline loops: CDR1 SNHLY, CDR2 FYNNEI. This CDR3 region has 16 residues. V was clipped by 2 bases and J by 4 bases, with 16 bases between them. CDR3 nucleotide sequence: TGTGCCAGCAGTGAACGGGGTCTTACCGGGGCAGATACGCAGTATTTT. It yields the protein CASSERGLTGADTQYF. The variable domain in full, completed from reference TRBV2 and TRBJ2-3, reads EPEVTQTPSHQVTQMGQEVILRCVPISNHLYFYWYRQILGQKVEFLVSFYNNEISEKSEIFDDQFSVERPDGSNFTLKIRSTKLEDSAMYFCASSERGLTGADTQYFGPGTRLTVL.

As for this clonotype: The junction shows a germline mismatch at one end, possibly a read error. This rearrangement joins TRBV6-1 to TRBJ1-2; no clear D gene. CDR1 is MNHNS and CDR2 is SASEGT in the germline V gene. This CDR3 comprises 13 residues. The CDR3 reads CASSEAVNYGYTF. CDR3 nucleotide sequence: TGTGCCAGTAGTGAGGCTGTGAACTATGGCTACACCTTC.

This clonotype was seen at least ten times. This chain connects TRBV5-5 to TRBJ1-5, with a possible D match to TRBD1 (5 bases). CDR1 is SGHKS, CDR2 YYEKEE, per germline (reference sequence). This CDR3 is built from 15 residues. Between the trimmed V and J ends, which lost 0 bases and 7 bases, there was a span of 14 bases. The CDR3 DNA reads TGTGCCAGCAGCTTGGTCGTCGCAGGGAACCAGCCCCAGCATTTT. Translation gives CASSLVVAGNQPQHF.

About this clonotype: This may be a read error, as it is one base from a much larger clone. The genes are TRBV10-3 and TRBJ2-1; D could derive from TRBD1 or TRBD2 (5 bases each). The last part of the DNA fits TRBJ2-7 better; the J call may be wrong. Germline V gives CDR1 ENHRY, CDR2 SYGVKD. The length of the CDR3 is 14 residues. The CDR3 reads CAIRGTVSYNEQYF. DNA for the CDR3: TGTGCCATCAGGGGGACCGTCTCCTACAATGAGCAGTACTTC.

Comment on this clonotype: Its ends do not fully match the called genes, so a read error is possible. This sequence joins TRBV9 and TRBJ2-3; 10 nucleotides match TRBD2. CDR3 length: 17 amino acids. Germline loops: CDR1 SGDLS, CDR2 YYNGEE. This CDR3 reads CVSSVEGSGGNTDTQYF. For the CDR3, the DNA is TGTGTCAGCAGCGTAGAAGGTAGCGGGGGGAACACAGATACGCAGTATTTT.

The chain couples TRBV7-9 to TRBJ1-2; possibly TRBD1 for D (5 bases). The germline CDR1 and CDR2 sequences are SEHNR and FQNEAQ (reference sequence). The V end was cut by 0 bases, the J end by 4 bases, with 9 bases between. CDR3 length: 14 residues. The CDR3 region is CASSLAGEGYGYTF. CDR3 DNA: TGTGCCAGCAGCTTAGCGGGGGAGGGCTATGGCTACACCTTC.